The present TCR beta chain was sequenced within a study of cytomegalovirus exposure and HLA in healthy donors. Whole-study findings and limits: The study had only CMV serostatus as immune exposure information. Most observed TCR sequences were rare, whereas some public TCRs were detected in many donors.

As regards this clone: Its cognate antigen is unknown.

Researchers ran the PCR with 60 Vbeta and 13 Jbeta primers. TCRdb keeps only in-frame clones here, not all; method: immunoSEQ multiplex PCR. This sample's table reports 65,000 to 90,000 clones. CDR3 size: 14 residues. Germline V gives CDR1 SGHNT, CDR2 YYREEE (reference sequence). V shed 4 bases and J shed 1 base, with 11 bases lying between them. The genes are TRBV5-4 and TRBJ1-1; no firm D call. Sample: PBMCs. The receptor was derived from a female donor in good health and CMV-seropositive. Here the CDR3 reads CASSPTGRNTEAFF. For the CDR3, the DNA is TGTGCCAGCAGCCCCACTGGTAGGAACACTGAAGCTTTCTTT.